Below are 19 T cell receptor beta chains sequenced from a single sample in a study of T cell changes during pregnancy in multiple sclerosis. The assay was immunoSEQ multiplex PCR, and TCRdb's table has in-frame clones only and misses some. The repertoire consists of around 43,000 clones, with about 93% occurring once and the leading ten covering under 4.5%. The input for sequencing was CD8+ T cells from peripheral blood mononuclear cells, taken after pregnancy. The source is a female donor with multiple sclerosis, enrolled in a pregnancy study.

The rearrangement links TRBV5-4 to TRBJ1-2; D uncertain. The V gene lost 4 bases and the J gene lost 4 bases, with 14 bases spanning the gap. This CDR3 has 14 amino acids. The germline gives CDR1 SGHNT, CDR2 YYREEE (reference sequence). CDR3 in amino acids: CASSPREGPYGYTF. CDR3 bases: TGTGCCAGCAGCCCACGGGAAGGCCCCTATGGCTACACCTTC.

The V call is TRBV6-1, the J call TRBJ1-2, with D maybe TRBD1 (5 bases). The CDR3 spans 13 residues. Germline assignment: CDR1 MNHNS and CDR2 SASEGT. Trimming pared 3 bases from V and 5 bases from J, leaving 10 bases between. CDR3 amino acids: CASSEGDSYGYTF. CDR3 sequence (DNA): TGTGCCAGCAGTGAGGGGGACTCTTATGGCTACACCTTC.

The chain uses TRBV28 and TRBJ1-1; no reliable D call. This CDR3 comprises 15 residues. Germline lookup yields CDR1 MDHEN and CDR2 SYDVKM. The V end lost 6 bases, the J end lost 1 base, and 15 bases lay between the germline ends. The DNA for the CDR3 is TGTGCCAGCAGCCCGGGGTACCCTCGGAACACTGAAGCTTTCTTT. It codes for CASSPGYPRNTEAFF. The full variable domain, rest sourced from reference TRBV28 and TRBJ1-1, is DVKVTQSSRYLVKRTGEKVFLECVQDMDHENMFWYRQDPGLGLRLIYFSYDVKMKEKGDIPEGYSVSREKKERFSLILESASTNQTSMYLCASSPGYPRNTEAFFGQGTRLTVV.

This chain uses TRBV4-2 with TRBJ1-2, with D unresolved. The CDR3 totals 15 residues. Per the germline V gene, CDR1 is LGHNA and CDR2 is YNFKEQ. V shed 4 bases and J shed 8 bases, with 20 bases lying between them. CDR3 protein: CASSLPSGGIRGYTF. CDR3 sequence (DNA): TGTGCCAGCAGCCTCCCATCGGGAGGGATTCGGGGCTACACCTTC.

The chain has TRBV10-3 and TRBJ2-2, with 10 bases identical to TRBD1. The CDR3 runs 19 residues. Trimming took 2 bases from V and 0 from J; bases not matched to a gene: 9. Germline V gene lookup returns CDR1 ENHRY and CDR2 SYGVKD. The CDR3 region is CAISEATGGPPANTGELFF. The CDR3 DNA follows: TGTGCCATCAGTGAGGCGACAGGGGGCCCACCTGCGAACACCGGGGAGCTGTTTTTT.

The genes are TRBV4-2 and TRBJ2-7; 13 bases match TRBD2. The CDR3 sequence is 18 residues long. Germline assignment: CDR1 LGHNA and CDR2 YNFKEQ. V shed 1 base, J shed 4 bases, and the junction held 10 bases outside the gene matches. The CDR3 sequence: CASSQGSTSGGARYEQYF. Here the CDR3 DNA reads TGTGCCAGCAGCCAAGGTTCAACTAGCGGGGGGGCCAGGTACGAGCAGTACTTC.

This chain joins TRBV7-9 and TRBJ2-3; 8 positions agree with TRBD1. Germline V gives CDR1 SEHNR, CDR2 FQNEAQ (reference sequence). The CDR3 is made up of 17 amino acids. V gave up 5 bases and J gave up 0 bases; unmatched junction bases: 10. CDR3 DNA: TGTGCCAGCAGCCCCCGGGGCCAGGGGGCAAGCACAGATACGCAGTATTTT. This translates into CASSPRGQGASTDTQYF.

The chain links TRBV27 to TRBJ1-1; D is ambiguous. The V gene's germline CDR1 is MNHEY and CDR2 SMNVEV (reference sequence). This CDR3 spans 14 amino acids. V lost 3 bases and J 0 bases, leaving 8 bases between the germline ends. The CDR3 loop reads CASSFGGLNTEAFF. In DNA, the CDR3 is TGTGCCAGCAGTTTTGGTGGGCTGAACACTGAAGCTTTCTTT.

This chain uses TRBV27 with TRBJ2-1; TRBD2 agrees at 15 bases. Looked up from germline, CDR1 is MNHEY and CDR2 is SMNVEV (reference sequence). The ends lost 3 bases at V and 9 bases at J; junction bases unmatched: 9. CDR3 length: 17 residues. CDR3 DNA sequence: TGTGCCAGCAGTTTGCCGGGACTAGCGGGAGGATCGCGTGAGCAGTTCTTC. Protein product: CASSLPGLAGGSREQFF.

The CDR3, as DNA: TGTGCCAGCAGCCAAGGGCTAGCAGATATCACAGATACGCAGTATTTT. It codes for CASSQGLADITDTQYF. The chain is built from TRBV4-2 and TRBJ2-3; D might be TRBD2 (5 bases). V gave up 1 base and J gave up 2 bases, with 13 bases separating them. Germline CDR1 LGHNA, CDR2 YNFKEQ. The CDR3 is 16 amino acids.

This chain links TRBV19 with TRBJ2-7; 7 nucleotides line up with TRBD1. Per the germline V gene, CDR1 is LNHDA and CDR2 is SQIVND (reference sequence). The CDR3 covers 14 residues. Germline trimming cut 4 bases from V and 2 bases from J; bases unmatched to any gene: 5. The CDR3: CASSTPGGTYEQYF. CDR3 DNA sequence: TGTGCCAGTAGTACCCCAGGGGGTACCTACGAGCAGTACTTC.

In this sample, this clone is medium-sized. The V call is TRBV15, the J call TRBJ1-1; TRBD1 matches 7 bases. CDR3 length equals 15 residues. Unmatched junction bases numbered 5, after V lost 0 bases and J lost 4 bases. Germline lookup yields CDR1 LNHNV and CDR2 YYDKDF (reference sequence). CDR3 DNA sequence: TGTGCCACCAGCAGAGAGGGCAGGGGGACCACTGAAGCTTTCTTT. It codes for CATSREGRGTTEAFF.

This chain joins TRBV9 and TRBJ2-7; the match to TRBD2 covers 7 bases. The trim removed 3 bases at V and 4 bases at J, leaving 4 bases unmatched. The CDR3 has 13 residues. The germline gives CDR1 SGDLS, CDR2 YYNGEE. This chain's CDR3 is CASSAGTIYEQYF. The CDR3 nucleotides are TGTGCCAGCAGCGCAGGGACTATTTACGAGCAGTACTTC. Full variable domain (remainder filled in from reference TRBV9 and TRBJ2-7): DSGVTQTPKHLITATGQRVTLRCSPRSGDLSVYWYQQSLDQGLQFLIQYYNGEERAKGNILERFSAQQFPDLHSELNLSSLELGDSALYFCASSAGTIYEQYFGPGTRLTVT.

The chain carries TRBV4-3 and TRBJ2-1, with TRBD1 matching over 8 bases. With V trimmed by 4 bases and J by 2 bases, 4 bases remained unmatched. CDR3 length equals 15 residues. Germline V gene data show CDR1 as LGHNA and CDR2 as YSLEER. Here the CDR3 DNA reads TGCGCCAGCAGCCGAGGACAGGGTCCCTACAATGAGCAGTTCTTC. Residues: CASSRGQGPYNEQFF.

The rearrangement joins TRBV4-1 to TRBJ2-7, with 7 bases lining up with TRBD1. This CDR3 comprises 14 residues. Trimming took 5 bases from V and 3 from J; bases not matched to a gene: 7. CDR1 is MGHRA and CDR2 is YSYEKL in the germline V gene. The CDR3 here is CASSRQGVIYEQYF. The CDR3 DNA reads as TGCGCCAGCAGCAGGCAGGGGGTAATCTACGAGCAGTACTTC.

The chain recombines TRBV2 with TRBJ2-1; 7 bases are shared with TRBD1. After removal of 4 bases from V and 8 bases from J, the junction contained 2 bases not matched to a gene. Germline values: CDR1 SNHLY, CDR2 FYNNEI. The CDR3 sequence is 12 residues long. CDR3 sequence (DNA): TGTGCCAGCAGTGTAGGGGGCGATGAGCAGTTCTTC. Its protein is CASSVGGDEQFF.

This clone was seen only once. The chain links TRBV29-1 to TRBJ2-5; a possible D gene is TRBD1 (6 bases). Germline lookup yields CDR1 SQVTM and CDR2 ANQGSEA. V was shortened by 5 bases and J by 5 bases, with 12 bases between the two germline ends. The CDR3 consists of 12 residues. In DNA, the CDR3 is TGCAGCGTTTGGGGACAATCCGAGACCCAGTACTTC. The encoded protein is CSVWGQSETQYF. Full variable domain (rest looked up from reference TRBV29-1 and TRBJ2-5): SAVISQKPSRDICQRGTSLTIQCQVDSQVTMMFWYRQQPGQSLTLIATANQGSEATYESGFVIDKFPISRPNLTFSTLTVSNMSPEDSSIYLCSVWGQSETQYFGPGTRLLVL.

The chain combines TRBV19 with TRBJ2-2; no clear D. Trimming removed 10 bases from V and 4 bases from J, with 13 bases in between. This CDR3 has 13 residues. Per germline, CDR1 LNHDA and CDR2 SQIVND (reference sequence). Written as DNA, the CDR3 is TGTGCCACACTACCCGCGGTCACCGGGGAGCTGTTTTTT. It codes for CATLPAVTGELFF.

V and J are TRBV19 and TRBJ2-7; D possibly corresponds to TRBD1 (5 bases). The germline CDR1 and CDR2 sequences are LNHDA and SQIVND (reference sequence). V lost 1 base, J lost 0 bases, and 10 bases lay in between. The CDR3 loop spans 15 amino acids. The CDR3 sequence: CASSIGAGPSYEQYF. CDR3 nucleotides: TGTGCCAGTAGTATAGGGGCAGGGCCCTCCTACGAGCAGTACTTC.